One sample yielded the 18 T cell receptor beta chains listed below, sequenced in a study of T cell changes during pregnancy in multiple sclerosis. Produced via immunoSEQ multiplex PCR; TCRdb's table is partial and in-frame only. Counted here are approximately 60,000 clones, approximately 90% occurring once; the ten biggest clones make up roughly 3.5%. Source: peripheral blood, taken after pregnancy. These receptors were obtained from a female donor in good health, enrolled as a control in a pregnancy study.

The genes are TRBV7-9 and TRBJ2-7, with TRBD1 matching over 8 bases. Germline CDR1 SEHNR, CDR2 FQNEAQ (reference sequence). The CDR3 runs to 13 residues. The J segment lost 4 bases and the V segment lost 3 bases, leaving 2 bases of the junction unmatched. CDR3 nucleotide sequence: TGTGCCAGCAGCTTCCGGGACAGGTACGAGCAGTACTTC. Translating gives CASSFRDRYEQYF.

This chain links TRBV30 with TRBJ2-1, with 7 bases that match TRBD2. Germline V CDR1 and CDR2: GTSNPN, SVGIG (reference sequence). Trimming cost V 5 bases and J 0 bases; bases outside gene matches: 4. CDR3 length: 14 amino acids. The CDR3, as DNA: TGTGCCTGGTCCCTAGCGGTCTCCTACAATGAGCAGTTCTTC. It encodes CAWSLAVSYNEQFF. Filled out from reference TRBV30 and TRBJ2-1, the complete variable domain reads SQTIHQWPATLVQPVGSPLSLECTVEGTSNPNLYWYRQAAGRGLQLLFYSVGIGQISSEVPQNLSASRPQDRQFILSSKKLLLSDSGFYLCAWSLAVSYNEQFFGPGTRLTVL.

This chain connects TRBV18 to TRBJ2-5; D perhaps matches TRBD1 (6 bases). CDR3 length: 15 amino acids. Trimming took 0 bases from V and 3 from J, leaving 11 bases between them. Per the germline V gene, CDR1 is KGHSH and CDR2 is LQKENI. Here the CDR3 DNA reads TGTGCCAGCTCACCACCTGGCAGGGGCAAAGAGACCCAGTACTTC. Translating it yields CASSPPGRGKETQYF.

The chain links TRBV5-1 to TRBJ2-1; perhaps TRBD2 as D (6 bases). The CDR3 runs 16 residues. From germline, CDR1 is SGHRS and CDR2 YFSETQ. V dropped 1 base and J dropped 0 bases, with 11 bases sitting between them. The CDR3 is CASSLRLASSYNEQFF. In DNA, the CDR3 is TGCGCCAGCAGCTTGAGGCTAGCGAGCTCCTACAATGAGCAGTTCTTC.

The chain combines TRBV5-1 with TRBJ1-2, with a tentative D call TRBD1 (6 bases). Germline loops: CDR1 SGHRS, CDR2 YFSETQ. The CDR3 covers 16 residues. Trimming took 4 bases from V and 7 from J, leaving 23 bases between them. The CDR3 loop reads CASSTYDRNGDPGYTF. CDR3 bases: TGCGCCAGCAGCACATACGACAGGAACGGAGATCCTGGCTACACCTTC.

In its sample, this clone was seen once. The genes are TRBV2 and TRBJ1-5; D remains unclear. Germline loops: CDR1 SNHLY, CDR2 FYNNEI. CDR3 size: 14 residues. Trimming cost V 5 bases and J 0 bases, with 8 bases left between them. The CDR3 nucleotides read TGTGCCAGCAGTCCAGTGATTAGCAATCAGCCCCAGCATTTT. Translated: CASSPVISNQPQHF.

J is TRBJ2-5 and V is TRBV5-6; perhaps TRBD1 as D (6 bases). Germline CDR1 reads SGHDT; CDR2 reads YYEEEE. This CDR3 has 12 residues. The ends were cut back, 9 bases at V and 5 bases at J, with 14 bases in the middle. The CDR3 loop is CATSQGWETQYF. CDR3 sequence (DNA): TGTGCCACCTCGCAGGGGTGGGAGACCCAGTACTTC.

The CDR3 is CAISTEGTGELFF. The DNA for the CDR3 is TGTGCCATCAGTACCGAGGGCACCGGGGAGCTGTTTTTT. V and J are TRBV10-3 and TRBJ2-2, with D tentatively TRBD2 (5 bases). Per the germline V gene, CDR1 is ENHRY and CDR2 is SYGVKD. CDR3 length: 13 residues. V was cut by 5 bases and J by 4 bases, with 8 bases left in between.

This chain joins TRBV18 and TRBJ2-7; 9 nucleotides agree with TRBD2. The germline gives CDR1 KGHSH, CDR2 LQKENI. The CDR3 is 13 amino acids. Germline trimming cut 6 bases from V and 5 bases from J; bases unmatched to any gene: 5. CDR3: CASSYSGSDEQYF. Written as DNA, the CDR3 is TGTGCCAGCTCCTATAGCGGGAGTGACGAGCAGTACTTC.

The chain recombines TRBV18 with TRBJ2-1, with D perhaps TRBD2 (6 bases). Germline CDR1 reads KGHSH; CDR2 reads LQKENI. CDR3 length: 16 amino acids. V lost 5 bases and J lost 0, with 14 bases in between. Written as DNA, the CDR3 is TGTGCCAGCTCATTTTCGGGACTCAGCTCCTACAATGAGCAGTTCTTC. It translates to CASSFSGLSSYNEQFF.

The genes are TRBV19 and TRBJ2-2; 7 positions match TRBD1. The length of the CDR3 is 15 residues. Unmatched junction bases numbered 8, after V lost 9 bases and J lost 1 base. Germline V gene data show CDR1 as LNHDA and CDR2 as SQIVND (reference sequence). The CDR3 region is CASHDRERNTGELFF. Here the CDR3 DNA reads TGTGCCAGCCATGACAGGGAGAGGAACACCGGGGAGCTGTTTTTT.

The rearrangement joins TRBV19 to TRBJ2-2, with TRBD2 matching over 10 bases. Germline lookup yields CDR1 LNHDA and CDR2 SQIVND (reference sequence). This CDR3 is built from 17 residues. The junction had 5 bases not matched to a gene; V was cut back by 3 bases and J by 1 base. CDR3 residues: CASSIPGLAKNTGELFF. The CDR3 region has the DNA TGTGCCAGTAGTATTCCGGGACTAGCGAAGAACACCGGGGAGCTGTTTTTT.

This chain uses TRBV10-3 with TRBJ1-2; 10 nucleotides line up with TRBD1. The CDR3 covers 16 residues. V shed 0 bases and J 8 bases; nucleotides not matched to a gene: 9. Germline CDR1 reads ENHRY; CDR2 reads SYGVKD. The CDR3 region is CAISESDLGQGNGYTF. CDR3 DNA sequence: TGTGCCATCAGTGAGTCAGATCTGGGACAGGGGAACGGCTACACCTTC.

As for this clone: Relative to the germline gene, one junction end is altered; a read error may explain this. The chain uses TRBV5-6 and TRBJ1-2; tentative D call: TRBD1 (6 bases). CDR1 is SGHDT and CDR2 is YYEEEE in the germline V gene. This CDR3 has 15 residues. In DNA, the CDR3 is TGTGCCAGCAGCTTGCGGGGGGCGGGAGGCTATGGCCACACCTTC. This encodes CASSLRGAGGYGHTF.

This chain connects TRBV15 to TRBJ1-5; weak D call: TRBD1 (5 bases). The germline gives CDR1 LNHNV, CDR2 YYDKDF (reference sequence). The CDR3 consists of 16 residues. The ends were cut back, 2 bases at V and 4 bases at J, with 15 bases in the middle. The CDR3 here is CATSRNTGLQNQPQHF. DNA of the CDR3: TGTGCCACCAGCAGAAATACGGGACTCCAAAATCAGCCCCAGCATTTT.

This clone was found once. Compared with germline, one end of the junction differs, possibly owing to a read error. This chain joins TRBV7-7 and TRBJ2-7; the match to TRBD1 covers 7 bases. Germline loops: CDR1 SSHAT, CDR2 FNYEAQ (reference sequence). The CDR3 runs to 13 residues. The CDR3, as DNA: TGTGCTAGCAGCCGGGACAGCTCCTACGAGCAGTACTTC. It translates to CASSRDSSYEQYF.

J is TRBJ1-6 and V is TRBV11-1; 7 nucleotides line up with TRBD1. Germline trimming cut 5 bases from V and 2 bases from J; bases unmatched to any gene: 6. The CDR3 runs 16 residues. The germline V gene encodes CDR1 SGHAT and CDR2 FQDESV (reference sequence). CDR3 nucleotides: TGTGCCAGCAGCCTTCTAGGGGGCACCTATAATTCACCCCTCCACTTT. Its translation is CASSLLGGTYNSPLHF.

V and J are TRBV11-3 and TRBJ2-1; D possibly corresponds to TRBD2 (5 bases). V dropped 4 bases and J dropped 4 bases, with 14 bases sitting between them. The CDR3 is made up of 15 amino acids. Germline values: CDR1 SGHNT, CDR2 YENEEA. CDR3: CASSSLLGLYNEQFF. Here the CDR3 DNA reads TGTGCCAGCAGCTCTCTACTAGGTCTTTACAATGAGCAGTTCTTC.